This T cell receptor (beta chain) was identified in a study of cytotoxic CD8 clonotypes in ibrutinib-treated CLL. Sequenced by immunoSEQ multiplex PCR; TCRdb stores in-frame clones only, minus some. The sample consists of 70,000 to 85,000 clones, around 84% of them appearing once. Here the sequenced sample was PBMCs, taken at disease progression, from a patient treated with ibrutinib. This TCR was sampled from a human donor with chronic lymphocytic leukemia.

CDR3 loop: CASIRGQEYGYTF. Written as DNA, the CDR3 is TGTGCCAGCATCCGGGGACAGGAATATGGCTACACCTTC. The V and J genes are TRBV5-6 and TRBJ1-2, with 8 bases aligning to TRBD1. After removal of 6 bases from V and 5 bases from J, the junction contained 6 bases not matched to a gene. Germline loops: CDR1 SGHDT, CDR2 YYEEEE. This CDR3 spans 13 amino acids.